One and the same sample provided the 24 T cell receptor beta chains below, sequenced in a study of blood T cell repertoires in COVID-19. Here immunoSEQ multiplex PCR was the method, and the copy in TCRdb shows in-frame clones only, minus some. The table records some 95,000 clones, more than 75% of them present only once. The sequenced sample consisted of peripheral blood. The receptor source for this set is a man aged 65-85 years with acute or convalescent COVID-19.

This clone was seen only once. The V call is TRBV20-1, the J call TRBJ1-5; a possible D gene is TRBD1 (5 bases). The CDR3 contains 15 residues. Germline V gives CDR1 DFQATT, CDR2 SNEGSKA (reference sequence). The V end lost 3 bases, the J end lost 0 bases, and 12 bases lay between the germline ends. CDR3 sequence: CSASRGQNSNQPQHF. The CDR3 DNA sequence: TGCAGTGCTAGTAGGGGCCAGAATAGCAATCAGCCCCAGCATTTT.

CDR3 region: CASTRRREINYGYTF. CDR3 DNA: TGTGCCAGTACCCGCCGTCGAGAGATTAACTATGGCTACACCTTC. The chain uses TRBV19 and TRBJ1-2; D is ambiguous. Germline assignment: CDR1 LNHDA and CDR2 SQIVND (reference sequence). This CDR3 comprises 15 residues. The ends were cut back, 7 bases at V and 1 base at J, with 16 bases in the middle.

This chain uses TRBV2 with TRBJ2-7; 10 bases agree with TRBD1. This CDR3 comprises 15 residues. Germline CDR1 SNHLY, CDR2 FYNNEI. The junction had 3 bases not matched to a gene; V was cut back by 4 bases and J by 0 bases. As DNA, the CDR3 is TGTGCCAGCAGTGCAGGACAGGGGGGCTCCTACGAGCAGTACGTC. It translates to CASSAGQGGSYEQYV.

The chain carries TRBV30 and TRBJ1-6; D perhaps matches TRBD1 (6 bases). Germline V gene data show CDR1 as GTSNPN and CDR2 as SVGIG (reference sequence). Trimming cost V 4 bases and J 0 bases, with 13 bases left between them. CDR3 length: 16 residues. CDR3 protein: CAWTRTGSSYNSPLHF. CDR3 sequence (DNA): TGTGCCTGGACTCGCACAGGGAGCTCCTATAATTCACCCCTCCACTTT.

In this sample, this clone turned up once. CDR3 amino acids: CSASEDRPNSPLHF. CDR3 in DNA: TGCAGTGCTAGTGAGGACAGACCTAATTCACCCCTCCACTTT. The V and J genes are TRBV20-1 and TRBJ1-6; TRBD1 is a possible D gene (6 bases). The length of the CDR3 is 14 residues. V lost 3 bases and J 6 bases, leaving 12 bases between the germline ends. CDR1 and CDR2 from the germline V gene are DFQATT and SNEGSKA (reference sequence).

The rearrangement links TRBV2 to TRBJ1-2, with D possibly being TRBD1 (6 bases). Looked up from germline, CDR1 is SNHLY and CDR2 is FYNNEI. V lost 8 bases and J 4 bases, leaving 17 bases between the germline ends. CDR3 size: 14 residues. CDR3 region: CASGGPREVYGYTF. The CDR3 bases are TGTGCCAGCGGGGGGCCGCGGGAGGTCTATGGCTACACCTTC.

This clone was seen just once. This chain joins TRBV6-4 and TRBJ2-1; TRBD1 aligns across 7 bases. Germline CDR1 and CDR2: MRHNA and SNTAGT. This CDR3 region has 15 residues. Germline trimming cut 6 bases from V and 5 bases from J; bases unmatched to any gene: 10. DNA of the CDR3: TGTGCCAGCAGCGTCGATGGGACAGCGCACAATGAGCAGTTCTTC. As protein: CASSVDGTAHNEQFF.

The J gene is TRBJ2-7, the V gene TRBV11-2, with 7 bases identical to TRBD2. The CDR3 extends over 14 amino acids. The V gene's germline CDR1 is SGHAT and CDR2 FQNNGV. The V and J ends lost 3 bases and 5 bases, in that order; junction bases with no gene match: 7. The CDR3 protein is CASSFGGRMNEQYF. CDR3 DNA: TGTGCCAGCAGCTTCGGGGGGAGGATGAACGAGCAGTACTTC.

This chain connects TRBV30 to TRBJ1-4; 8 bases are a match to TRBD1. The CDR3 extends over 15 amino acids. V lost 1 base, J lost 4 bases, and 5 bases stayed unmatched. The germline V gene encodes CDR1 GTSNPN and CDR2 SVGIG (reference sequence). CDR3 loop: CAWSDTGGDNEKLFF. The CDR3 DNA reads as TGTGCCTGGAGTGACACAGGGGGAGATAATGAAAAACTGTTTTTT.

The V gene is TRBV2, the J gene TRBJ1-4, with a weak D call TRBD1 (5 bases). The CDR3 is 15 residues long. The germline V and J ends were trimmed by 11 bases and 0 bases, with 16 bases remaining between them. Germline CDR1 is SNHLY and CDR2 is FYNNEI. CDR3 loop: CASKKGISTNEKLFF. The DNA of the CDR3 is TGTGCCTCGAAAAAGGGGATATCAACTAATGAAAAACTGTTTTTT.

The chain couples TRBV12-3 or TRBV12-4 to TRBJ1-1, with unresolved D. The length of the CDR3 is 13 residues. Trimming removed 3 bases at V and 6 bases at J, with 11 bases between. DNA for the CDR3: TGTGCCAGCAGTTTTCTCCTAGCCGCTGAAGCTTTCTTT. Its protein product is CASSFLLAAEAFF.

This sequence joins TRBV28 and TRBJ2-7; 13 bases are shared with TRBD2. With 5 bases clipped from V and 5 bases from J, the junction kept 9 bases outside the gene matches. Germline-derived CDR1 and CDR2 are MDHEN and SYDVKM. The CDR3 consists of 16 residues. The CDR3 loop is CASSTSWTSGSHEQYF. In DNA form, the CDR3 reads TGTGCCAGCAGTACCTCCTGGACTAGCGGGAGCCACGAGCAGTACTTC.

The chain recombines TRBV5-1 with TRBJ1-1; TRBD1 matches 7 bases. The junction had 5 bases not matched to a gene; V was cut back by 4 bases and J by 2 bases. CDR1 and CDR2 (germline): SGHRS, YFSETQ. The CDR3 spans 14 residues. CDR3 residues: CASSTNRGNTEAFF. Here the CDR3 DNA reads TGCGCCAGCAGCACAAACAGGGGCAACACTGAAGCTTTCTTT.

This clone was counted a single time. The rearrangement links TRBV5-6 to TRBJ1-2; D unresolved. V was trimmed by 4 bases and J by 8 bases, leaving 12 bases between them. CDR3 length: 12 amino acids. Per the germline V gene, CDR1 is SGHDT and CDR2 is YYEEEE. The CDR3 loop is CASSRNSYGYTF. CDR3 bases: TGTGCCAGCAGCCGGAACAGTTACGGCTACACCTTC. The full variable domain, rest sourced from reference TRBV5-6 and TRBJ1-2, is DAGVTQSPTHLIKTRGQQVTLRCSPKSGHDTVSWYQQALGQGPQFIFQYYEEEERQRGNFPDRFSGHQFPNYSSELNVNALLLGDSALYLCASSRNSYGYTFGSGTRLTVV.

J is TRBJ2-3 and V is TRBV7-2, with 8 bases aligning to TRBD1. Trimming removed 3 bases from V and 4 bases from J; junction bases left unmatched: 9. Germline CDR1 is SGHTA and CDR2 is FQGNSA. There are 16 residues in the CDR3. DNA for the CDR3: TGTGCCAGCAGCTTTTTAGGACAGGGAGACTCAGATACGCAGTATTTT. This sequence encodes CASSFLGQGDSDTQYF.

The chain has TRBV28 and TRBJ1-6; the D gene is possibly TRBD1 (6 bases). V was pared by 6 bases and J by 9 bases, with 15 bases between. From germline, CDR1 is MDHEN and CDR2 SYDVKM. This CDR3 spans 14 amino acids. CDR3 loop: CASRSGTWGSPLHF. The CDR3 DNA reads TGTGCCAGCAGATCCGGGACATGGGGTTCACCCCTCCACTTT.

The CDR3 spells CASRLSSGSETQYF. In DNA form, the CDR3 reads TGCGCCAGCCGACTATCTAGCGGGAGCGAGACCCAGTACTTC. V gene TRBV5-1 combines with J gene TRBJ2-5; TRBD2 aligns across 10 bases. CDR3 length: 14 amino acids. Germline V gene sequence: CDR1 SGHRS, CDR2 YFSETQ. The ends lost 7 bases at V and 5 bases at J; junction bases unmatched: 8.

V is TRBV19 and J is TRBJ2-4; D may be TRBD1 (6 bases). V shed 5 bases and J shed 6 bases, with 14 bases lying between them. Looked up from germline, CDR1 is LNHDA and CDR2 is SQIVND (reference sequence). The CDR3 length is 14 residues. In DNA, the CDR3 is TGTGCCAGTAGTGGTGGGAACAGGGTAAACATTCAGTACTTC. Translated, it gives CASSGGNRVNIQYF. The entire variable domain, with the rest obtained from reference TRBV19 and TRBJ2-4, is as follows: DGGITQSPKYLFRKEGQNVTLSCEQNLNHDAMYWYRQDPGQGLRLIYYSQIVNDFQKGDIAEGYSVSREKKESFPLTVTSAQKNPTAFYLCASSGGNRVNIQYFGAGTRLSVL.

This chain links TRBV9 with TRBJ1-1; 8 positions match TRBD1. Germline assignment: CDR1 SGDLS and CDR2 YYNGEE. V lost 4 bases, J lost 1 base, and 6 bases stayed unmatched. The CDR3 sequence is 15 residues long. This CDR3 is CASSKQGQENTEAFF. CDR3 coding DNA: TGTGCCAGCAGCAAGCAGGGACAGGAGAACACTGAAGCTTTCTTT.

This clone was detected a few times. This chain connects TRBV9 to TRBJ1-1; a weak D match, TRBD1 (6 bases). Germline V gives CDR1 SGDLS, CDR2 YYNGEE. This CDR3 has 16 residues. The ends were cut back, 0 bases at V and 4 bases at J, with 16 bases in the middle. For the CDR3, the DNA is TGTGCCAGCAGCGTAGGCCCTCGGGAGGGGGGCACTGAAGCTTTCTTT. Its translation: CASSVGPREGGTEAFF.

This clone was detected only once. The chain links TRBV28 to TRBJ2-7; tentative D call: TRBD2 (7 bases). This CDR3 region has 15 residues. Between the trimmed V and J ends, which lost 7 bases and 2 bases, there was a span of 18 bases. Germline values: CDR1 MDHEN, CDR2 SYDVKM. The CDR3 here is CASIEGGADAYEQYF. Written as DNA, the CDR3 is TGTGCCAGCATCGAAGGGGGGGCGGATGCCTACGAGCAGTACTTC.

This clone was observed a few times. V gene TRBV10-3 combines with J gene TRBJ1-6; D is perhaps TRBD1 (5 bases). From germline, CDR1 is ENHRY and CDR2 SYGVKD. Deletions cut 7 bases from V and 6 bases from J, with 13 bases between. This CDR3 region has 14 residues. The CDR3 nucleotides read TGTGCCATCAAGGACGGGGGTCCTAATTCACCCCTCCACTTT. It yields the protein CAIKDGGPNSPLHF.

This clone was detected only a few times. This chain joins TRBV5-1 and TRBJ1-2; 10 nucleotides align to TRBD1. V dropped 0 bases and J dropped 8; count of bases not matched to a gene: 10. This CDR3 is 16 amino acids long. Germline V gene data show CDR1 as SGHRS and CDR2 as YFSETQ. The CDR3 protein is CASSLDPGQGMQGYTF. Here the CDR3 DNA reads TGCGCCAGCAGCTTGGACCCGGGACAGGGGATGCAAGGCTACACCTTC.

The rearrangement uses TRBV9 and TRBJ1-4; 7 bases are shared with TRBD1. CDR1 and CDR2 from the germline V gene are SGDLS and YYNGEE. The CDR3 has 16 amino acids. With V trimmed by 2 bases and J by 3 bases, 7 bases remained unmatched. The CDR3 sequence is CASSVGLGTANEKLFF. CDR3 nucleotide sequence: TGTGCCAGCAGCGTGGGTTTAGGGACAGCTAATGAAAAACTGTTTTTT.